The 28 T cell receptor beta chains given below trace back to one sample, sequenced in a study of T cell responses to AZD1222 COVID-19 vaccine. Clones were sequenced by immunoSEQ multiplex PCR, and TCRdb holds only the in-frame ones, with some missing. The sample shows around 160,000 clones, about 91% of them seen only once. The sample here was peripheral blood, taken on day 0 of AZD1222 vaccination. The source of these receptors is an adult in good health.

The chain joins TRBV5-6 to TRBJ1-4; weak D call: TRBD1 (6 bases). This CDR3 region has 17 residues. Germline-derived CDR1 and CDR2 are SGHDT and YYEEEE. The V end was cut by 2 bases, the J end by 0 bases, with 14 bases between. CDR3 in amino acids: CASSLTGARTTNEKLFF. The CDR3, as DNA: TGTGCCAGCAGCTTAACGGGGGCCCGAACAACTAATGAAAAACTGTTTTTT.

The chain is built from TRBV19 and TRBJ1-5, with D possibly TRBD1 on 6 matching bases. CDR3 length: 17 residues. The V and J ends lost 5 bases and 7 bases respectively, with 24 bases between them. Germline values: CDR1 LNHDA, CDR2 SQIVND (reference sequence). The CDR3 spells CASSEAGGAAARQPQHF. CDR3 nucleotide sequence: TGTGCCAGTAGTGAGGCGGGGGGCGCGGCAGCGAGGCAGCCCCAGCATTTT.

This chain joins TRBV25-1 and TRBJ2-3, with D possibly being TRBD2 (5 bases). The length of the CDR3 is 13 residues. V shed 8 bases and J shed 1 base, with 10 bases lying between them. Germline CDR1 MGHDK, CDR2 SYGVNS. CDR3 amino acids: CASCLGGTDTQYF. The DNA for the CDR3 is TGTGCCAGCTGTCTCGGGGGCACAGATACGCAGTATTTT.

The chain carries TRBV5-5 and TRBJ2-6; perhaps TRBD2 as D (5 bases). CDR1 is SGHKS, CDR2 YYEKEE, per germline (reference sequence). The germline V and J ends were trimmed by 4 bases and 1 base, with 9 bases remaining between them. The CDR3 consists of 15 residues. CDR3 sequence: CASSARGSGANVLTF. CDR3 nucleotide sequence: TGTGCCAGCAGCGCCCGGGGATCTGGGGCCAACGTCCTGACTTTC.

The chain uses TRBV12-3 or TRBV12-4 and TRBJ2-7; D gene unclear. Trimming cost V 2 bases and J 7 bases, with 6 bases left between them. There are 11 residues in the CDR3. The CDR3 sequence: CASSLRDEQYF. The DNA of the CDR3 is TGTGCCAGCAGTTTAAGGGATGAGCAGTACTTC.

The chain is built from TRBV11-2 and TRBJ2-4; TRBD1 might be the D (5 bases). The CDR3 has 15 residues. V lost 1 base, J lost 2 bases, and 9 bases lay in between. Germline loops: CDR1 SGHAT, CDR2 FQNNGV. The CDR3: CASSLAGQPKNIQYF. The DNA of the CDR3 is TGTGCCAGCAGCTTAGCAGGGCAGCCCAAAAACATTCAGTACTTC.

The chain employs TRBV2 and TRBJ2-3, with D maybe TRBD1 (7 bases). Germline V gives CDR1 SNHLY, CDR2 FYNNEI. V lost 4 bases and J 4 bases, leaving 15 bases between the germline ends. This CDR3 has 15 amino acids. The CDR3 region has the DNA TGTGCCAGCAGTGTGGTTGGCAGGGGGGCAGATACGCAGTATTTT. This translates into CASSVVGRGADTQYF.

The gene calls are TRBV6-2 or TRBV6-3 and TRBJ2-6, with 14 positions matching TRBD2. Germline lookup yields CDR1 MNHEY and CDR2 SVGEGT. CDR3 length equals 21 residues. V was clipped by 2 bases and J by 2 bases; unmatched bases: 11. For the CDR3, the DNA is TGTGCCAGCAGTTACGCGACTAGCGGGAGGGAGAACCTACCTGGGGCCAACGTCCTGACTTTC. It codes for CASSYATSGRENLPGANVLTF.

The chain carries TRBV28 and TRBJ1-1; D is undetermined. This CDR3 has 14 residues. Germline CDR1 and CDR2: MDHEN and SYDVKM. Trimming took 3 bases from V and 5 from J, leaving 13 bases between them. The CDR3 nucleotides read TGTGCCAGCAGTTTTTCAGGAATAGGGACTGAAGCTTTCTTT. Amino acid sequence: CASSFSGIGTEAFF.

The CDR3 reads CASSVAGAEPYEQYF. Here the CDR3 DNA reads TGTGCCAGCAGCGTAGCTGGGGCAGAACCCTACGAGCAGTACTTC. The chain links TRBV9 to TRBJ2-7, with D maybe TRBD1 (5 bases). The CDR3 contains 15 residues. Trimming pared 0 bases from V and 2 bases from J, leaving 12 bases between. CDR1 is SGDLS, CDR2 YYNGEE, per germline.

The chain employs TRBV4-3 and TRBJ2-7, with 8 positions matching TRBD1. V gave up 0 bases and J gave up 3 bases; unmatched junction bases: 4. The germline gives CDR1 LGHNA, CDR2 YSLEER. This CDR3 comprises 15 residues. As DNA, the CDR3 is TGCGCCAGCAGCCAAGATGTGGACAGGGACTACGAGCAGTACTTC. It is translated as CASSQDVDRDYEQYF.

The chain links TRBV19 to TRBJ1-2; TRBD1 might be the D (5 bases). The CDR3 consists of 12 residues. V was clipped by 6 bases and J by 4 bases, with 9 bases between them. Germline-derived CDR1 and CDR2 are LNHDA and SQIVND (reference sequence). The CDR3, as DNA: TGTGCCAGTAGGGACACCGGCTATGGCTACACCTTC. As protein: CASRDTGYGYTF.

This chain uses TRBV6-4 with TRBJ2-1; 7 bases line up with TRBD2. The CDR3 contains 15 residues. Unmatched junction bases numbered 3, after V lost 0 bases and J lost 4 bases. The V gene's germline CDR1 is MRHNA and CDR2 SNTAGT. Here the CDR3 reads CASSDSGGGYNEQFF. DNA of the CDR3: TGTGCCAGCAGTGACTCGGGGGGGGGATACAATGAGCAGTTCTTC.

This chain connects TRBV10-3 to TRBJ2-7; 9 nucleotides match TRBD1. This CDR3 has 15 amino acids. Germline V lookup: CDR1 ENHRY, CDR2 SYGVKD. V gave up 6 bases and J gave up 0 bases; unmatched junction bases: 6. CDR3 sequence reads: CAIRAGQGLSYEQYF. As DNA, the CDR3 is TGTGCCATCAGAGCGGGACAGGGACTCTCCTACGAGCAGTACTTC.

The chain has TRBV12-5 and TRBJ1-2; perhaps TRBD1 as D (5 bases). This CDR3 is 12 amino acids long. Germline CDR1 reads LGHNT; CDR2 reads FRNRAP. V was pared by 6 bases and J by 4 bases, with 9 bases between. The CDR3 nucleotides read TGTGCTAGTGGCCGGGACGGCTATGGCTACACCTTC. It yields the protein CASGRDGYGYTF.

The rearrangement links TRBV2 to TRBJ1-5, with unresolved D. V lost 1 base and J lost 4, with 8 bases in between. CDR3 length: 14 residues. Germline V CDR1 and CDR2: SNHLY, FYNNEI. CDR3: CASSEVSGNQPQHF. CDR3 DNA: TGTGCCAGCAGTGAAGTCTCGGGGAATCAGCCCCAGCATTTT.

The chain couples TRBV30 to TRBJ2-2; tentative D call: TRBD2 (5 bases). Trimming stripped 0 bases from V and 5 bases from J, with 10 bases between. CDR3 size: 14 residues. From germline, CDR1 is GTSNPN and CDR2 SVGIG (reference sequence). DNA of the CDR3: TGTGCCTGGAGTGTTGGGAGTGGAACCGGGGAGCTGTTTTTT. Encoded protein: CAWSVGSGTGELFF. Combining the CDR3 with reference TRBV30 and TRBJ2-2 gives the whole variable domain SQTIHQWPATLVQPVGSPLSLECTVEGTSNPNLYWYRQAAGRGLQLLFYSVGIGQISSEVPQNLSASRPQDRQFILSSKKLLLSDSGFYLCAWSVGSGTGELFFGEGSRLTVL.

V is TRBV7-9 and J is TRBJ1-1, with 9 bases that match TRBD1. CDR3 length: 15 amino acids. The V gene's germline CDR1 is SEHNR and CDR2 FQNEAQ (reference sequence). V dropped 5 bases and J dropped 5; count of bases not matched to a gene: 9. The CDR3 bases are TGTGCCAGCAGCACATCCGGGACAGGGAAAACTGAAGCTTTCTTT. Translation: CASSTSGTGKTEAFF.

The chain uses TRBV5-1 and TRBJ2-2, with 7 bases that match TRBD1. The trim removed 1 base at V and 0 bases at J, leaving 3 bases unmatched. The germline V gene has CDR1 SGHRS and CDR2 YFSETQ. The CDR3 covers 16 residues. CDR3 in amino acids: CASSLWGQSNTGELFF. The CDR3 DNA sequence: TGCGCCAGCAGCTTGTGGGGACAGTCGAACACCGGGGAGCTGTTTTTT.

This chain connects TRBV19 to TRBJ1-1; TRBD1 aligns across 8 bases. Germline V gives CDR1 LNHDA, CDR2 SQIVND (reference sequence). With 6 bases clipped from V and 4 bases from J, the junction kept 7 bases outside the gene matches. The CDR3 sequence is 14 residues long. This chain's CDR3 is CASRERTGRTEAFF. The CDR3 coding sequence is TGTGCCAGTAGGGAACGGACAGGGCGCACTGAAGCTTTCTTT.

The chain uses TRBV5-1 and TRBJ2-7; 10 nucleotides agree with TRBD2. The trim removed 3 bases at V and 3 bases at J, leaving 6 bases unmatched. Germline V gene sequence: CDR1 SGHRS, CDR2 YFSETQ. This CDR3 spans 15 amino acids. The CDR3 reads CASSSGLADNYEQYF. CDR3 nucleotide sequence: TGCGCCAGCAGCTCCGGACTAGCGGATAACTACGAGCAGTACTTC.

The rearrangement uses TRBV30 and TRBJ1-5, with D possibly matching TRBD1 (5 bases). There are 13 residues in the CDR3. The germline gives CDR1 GTSNPN, CDR2 SVGIG (reference sequence). Trimming cost V 2 bases and J 3 bases, with 8 bases left between them. The CDR3 DNA follows: TGTGCCTGGAGTCCGGGGCCCAATCAGCCCCAGCATTTT. This gives the protein CAWSPGPNQPQHF.

This clone has only a few counts. This chain connects TRBV28 to TRBJ2-7; the D gene is possibly TRBD1 (5 bases). Trimming took 5 bases from V and 0 from J, leaving 17 bases between them. CDR1 MDHEN and CDR2 SYDVKM come from the germline V gene. There are 16 residues in the CDR3. The CDR3 is CASSPPWGSSSYEQYF. The CDR3, as DNA: TGTGCCAGCAGTCCCCCGTGGGGCTCAAGCTCCTACGAGCAGTACTTC.

The V call is TRBV5-5, the J call TRBJ2-4, with TRBD1 matching 12 bases. V shed 4 bases, J shed 3 bases, and the junction held 5 bases outside the gene matches. The CDR3 length is 16 residues. The V gene's germline CDR1 is SGHKS and CDR2 YYEKEE (reference sequence). The CDR3 here is CASSGGQGANKNIQYF. As DNA, the CDR3 is TGTGCCAGCAGCGGGGGACAGGGGGCGAACAAAAACATTCAGTACTTC.

The chain links TRBV9 to TRBJ2-3, with 8 bases lining up with TRBD2. Germline V gene lookup returns CDR1 SGDLS and CDR2 YYNGEE. This CDR3 spans 16 amino acids. The J segment lost 0 bases and the V segment lost 3 bases, leaving 6 bases of the junction unmatched. The CDR3, as DNA: TGTGCCAGCAGCGGAGCGGGAGATACTAGCACAGATACGCAGTATTTT. This gives the protein CASSGAGDTSTDTQYF.

This rearrangement joins TRBV7-9 to TRBJ2-5, with 9 nucleotides matching TRBD1. The CDR3 has 15 residues. Per the germline V gene, CDR1 is SEHNR and CDR2 is FQNEAQ (reference sequence). Trimming took 5 bases from V and 5 from J; bases not matched to a gene: 9. For the CDR3, the DNA is TGTGCCAGCAGCCCCCGGGACAGGGCTTGGGAGACCCAGTACTTC. It yields the protein CASSPRDRAWETQYF.

This clone was picked up a small number of times. The gene calls are TRBV7-6 and TRBJ2-6; either TRBD1 or TRBD2 may supply D (5 bases each). CDR1 is SGHVS, CDR2 FNYEAQ, per germline. The germline V and J ends were trimmed by 4 bases and 0 bases, with 22 bases remaining between them. This CDR3 has 20 residues. CDR3 in amino acids: CASSSTAGTQRISGANVLTF. DNA for the CDR3: TGTGCCAGCAGCTCAACCGCCGGGACCCAAAGAATCTCTGGGGCCAACGTCCTGACTTTC.

The V call is TRBV28, the J call TRBJ2-7, with 13 bases lining up with TRBD2. The CDR3 has 17 amino acids. V lost 2 bases, J lost 6 bases, and 10 bases stayed unmatched. CDR1 and CDR2 (germline): MDHEN, SYDVKM. The DNA for the CDR3 is TGTGCCAGCAGTTTAAATCTTCGGCGGACTAGCGGGAGCGAGCAGTACTTC. Protein: CASSLNLRRTSGSEQYF.